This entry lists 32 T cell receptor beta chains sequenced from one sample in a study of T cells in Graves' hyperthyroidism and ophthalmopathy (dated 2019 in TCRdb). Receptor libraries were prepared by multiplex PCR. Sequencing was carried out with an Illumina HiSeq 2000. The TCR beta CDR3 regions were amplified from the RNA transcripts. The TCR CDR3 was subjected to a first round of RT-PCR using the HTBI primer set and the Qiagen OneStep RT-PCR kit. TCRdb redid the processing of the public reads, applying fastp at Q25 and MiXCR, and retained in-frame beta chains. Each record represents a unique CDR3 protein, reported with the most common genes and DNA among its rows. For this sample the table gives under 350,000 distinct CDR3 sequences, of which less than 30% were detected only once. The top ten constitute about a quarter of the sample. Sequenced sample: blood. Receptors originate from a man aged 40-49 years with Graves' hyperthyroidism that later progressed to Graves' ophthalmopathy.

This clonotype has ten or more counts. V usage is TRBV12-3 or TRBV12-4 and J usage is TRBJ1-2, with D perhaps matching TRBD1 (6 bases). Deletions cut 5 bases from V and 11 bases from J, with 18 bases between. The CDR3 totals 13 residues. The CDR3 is CASSQGIGQVYTF. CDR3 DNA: TGTGCCAGCAGTCAGGGGATTGGTCAGGTTTACACCTTC.

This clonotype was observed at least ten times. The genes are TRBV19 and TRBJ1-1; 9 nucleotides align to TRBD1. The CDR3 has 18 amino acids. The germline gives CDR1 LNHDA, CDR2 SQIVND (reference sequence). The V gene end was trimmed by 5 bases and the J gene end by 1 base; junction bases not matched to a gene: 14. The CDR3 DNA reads TGTGCCAGTAGTCTCGACGGGGACAGGGAGGGCGGGAACACTGAAGCTTTCTTT. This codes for CASSLDGDREGGNTEAFF.

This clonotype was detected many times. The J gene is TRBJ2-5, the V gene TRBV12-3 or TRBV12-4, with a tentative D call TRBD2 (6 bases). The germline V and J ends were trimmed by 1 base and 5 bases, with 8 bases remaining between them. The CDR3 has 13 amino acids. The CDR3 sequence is CASSLEAGETQYF. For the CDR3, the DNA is TGTGCCAGCAGTTTAGAGGCGGGGGAGACCCAGTACTTC.

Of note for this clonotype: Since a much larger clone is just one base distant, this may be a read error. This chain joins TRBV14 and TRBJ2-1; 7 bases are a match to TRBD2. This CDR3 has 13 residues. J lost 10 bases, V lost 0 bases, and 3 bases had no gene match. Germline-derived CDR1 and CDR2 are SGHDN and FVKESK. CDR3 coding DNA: TGTGCCAGCAGCCAAGAGTCACTAGCGGAGCAGTTCTTC. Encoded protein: CASSQESLAEQFF.

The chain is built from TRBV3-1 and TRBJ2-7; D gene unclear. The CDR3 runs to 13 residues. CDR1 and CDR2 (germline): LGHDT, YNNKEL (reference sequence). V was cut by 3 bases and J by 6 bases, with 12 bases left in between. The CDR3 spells CASSQYLDSEQYF. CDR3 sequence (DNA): TGTGCCAGCAGCCAGTACCTAGATTCCGAGCAGTACTTC.

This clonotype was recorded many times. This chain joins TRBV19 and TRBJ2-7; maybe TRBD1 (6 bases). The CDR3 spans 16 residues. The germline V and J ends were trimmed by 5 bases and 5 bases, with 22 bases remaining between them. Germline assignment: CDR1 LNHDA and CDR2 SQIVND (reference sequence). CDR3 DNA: TGTGCCAGTAGTTTGAACAAACAGGGCCCTTCGGACGAGCAGTACTTC. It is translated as CASSLNKQGPSDEQYF.

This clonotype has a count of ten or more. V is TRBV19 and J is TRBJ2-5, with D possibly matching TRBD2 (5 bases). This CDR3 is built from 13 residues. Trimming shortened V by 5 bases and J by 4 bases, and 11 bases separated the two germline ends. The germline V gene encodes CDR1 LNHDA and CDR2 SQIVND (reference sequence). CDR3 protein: CASSSGSRETQYF. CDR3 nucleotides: TGTGCCAGTAGTTCGGGATCCCGAGAGACCCAGTACTTC. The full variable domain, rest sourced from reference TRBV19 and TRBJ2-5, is DGGITQSPKYLFRKEGQNVTLSCEQNLNHDAMYWYRQDPGQGLRLIYYSQIVNDFQKGDIAEGYSVSREKKESFPLTVTSAQKNPTAFYLCASSSGSRETQYFGPGTRLLVL.

The DNA for the CDR3 is TGTGCCAGCAGTTTATCCCCTCAGGGGAGGGACACTGAAGCTTTCTTT. This sequence encodes CASSLSPQGRDTEAFF. The gene calls are TRBV28 and TRBJ1-1; D perhaps matches TRBD1 (6 bases). Trimming stripped 1 base from V and 3 bases from J, with 15 bases between. The CDR3 sequence is 16 residues long. CDR1 is MDHEN and CDR2 is SYDVKM in the germline V gene.

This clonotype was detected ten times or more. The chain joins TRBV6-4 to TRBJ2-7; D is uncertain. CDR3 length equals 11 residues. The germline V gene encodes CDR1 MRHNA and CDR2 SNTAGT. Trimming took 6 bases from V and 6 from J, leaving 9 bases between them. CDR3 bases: TGTGCCAGCAGGACAAGATTCGAGCAGTACTTC. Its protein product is CASRTRFEQYF.

DNA of the CDR3: TGTGCCAGCAGTTCCCTGACTAGCGGGAGTGATGAGCAGTTCTTC. Encoded protein: CASSSLTSGSDEQFF. The J gene is TRBJ2-1, the V gene TRBV27; 12 bases align to TRBD2. Germline V gene lookup returns CDR1 MNHEY and CDR2 SMNVEV (reference sequence). Germline trimming cut 4 bases from V and 8 bases from J; bases unmatched to any gene: 6. This CDR3 comprises 15 residues.

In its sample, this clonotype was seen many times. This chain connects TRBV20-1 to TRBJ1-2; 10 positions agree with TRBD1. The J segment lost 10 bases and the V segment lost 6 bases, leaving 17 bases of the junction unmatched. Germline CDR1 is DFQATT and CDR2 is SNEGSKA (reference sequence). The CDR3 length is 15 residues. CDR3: CSAEGATGTGETYTF. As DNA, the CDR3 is TGCAGTGCCGAGGGGGCTACCGGGACAGGGGAGACCTACACCTTC.

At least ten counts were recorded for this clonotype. CDR3 region: CASSVRGSTREQYF. The CDR3, as DNA: TGTGCCAGCAGTGTAAGGGGGAGCACCAGGGAGCAGTACTTC. The chain employs TRBV6-1 and TRBJ2-7, with a weak D call TRBD1 (6 bases). The CDR3 totals 14 residues. Germline lookup yields CDR1 MNHNS and CDR2 SASEGT. The V and J ends lost 4 bases and 7 bases respectively, with 17 bases between them.

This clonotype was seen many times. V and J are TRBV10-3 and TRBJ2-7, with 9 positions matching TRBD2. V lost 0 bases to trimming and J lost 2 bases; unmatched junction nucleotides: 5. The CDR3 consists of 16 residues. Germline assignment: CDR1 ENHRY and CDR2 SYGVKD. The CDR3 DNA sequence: TGTGCCATCAGTGAGTCGGCGGGACTAGCTGCCTACGAGCAGTACTTC. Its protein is CAISESAGLAAYEQYF.

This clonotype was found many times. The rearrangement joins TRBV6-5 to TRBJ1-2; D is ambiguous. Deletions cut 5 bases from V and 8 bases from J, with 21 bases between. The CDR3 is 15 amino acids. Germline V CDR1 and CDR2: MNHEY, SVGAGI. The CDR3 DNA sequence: TGTGCCAGCAGTCACAGCTCGGCGGACTTCGGCGGCTACACCTTC. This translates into CASSHSSADFGGYTF.

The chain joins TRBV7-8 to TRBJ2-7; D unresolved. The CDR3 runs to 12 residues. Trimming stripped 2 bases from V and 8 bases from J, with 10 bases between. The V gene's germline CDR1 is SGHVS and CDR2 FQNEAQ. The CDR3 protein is CASSLTTSKQYF. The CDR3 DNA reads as TGTGCCAGCAGCTTAACAACATCTAAGCAGTACTTC.

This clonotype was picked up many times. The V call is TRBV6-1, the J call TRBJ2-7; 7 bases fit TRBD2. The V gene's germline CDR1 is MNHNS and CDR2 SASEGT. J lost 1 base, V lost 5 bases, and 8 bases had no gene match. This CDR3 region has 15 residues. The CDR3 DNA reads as TGTGCCAGCAGTAAAGAGAACGGGGGGTCCTACGAGCAGTACTTC. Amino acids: CASSKENGGSYEQYF.

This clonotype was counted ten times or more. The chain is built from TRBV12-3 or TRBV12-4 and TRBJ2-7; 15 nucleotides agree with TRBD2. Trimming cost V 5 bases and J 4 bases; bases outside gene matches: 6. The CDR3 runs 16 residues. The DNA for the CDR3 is TGTGCCAGCAGTCCCGGGACTAGCGGGAGGTCATACGAGCAGTACTTC. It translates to CASSPGTSGRSYEQYF.

CDR3 in DNA: TGTGCCAGCAAAGGGACAGGGATGAACACTGAAGCTTTCTTT. Translating it yields CASKGTGMNTEAFF. The chain combines TRBV6-1 with TRBJ1-1; TRBD1 matches at 9 bases. V lost 7 bases to trimming and J lost 0 bases; unmatched junction nucleotides: 3. The germline gives CDR1 MNHNS, CDR2 SASEGT. CDR3 length: 14 residues.

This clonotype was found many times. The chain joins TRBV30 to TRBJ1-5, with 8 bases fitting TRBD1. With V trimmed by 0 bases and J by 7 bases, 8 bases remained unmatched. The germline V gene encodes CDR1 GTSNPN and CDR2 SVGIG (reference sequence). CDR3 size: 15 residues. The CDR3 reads CAWSVRGRFDQPQHF. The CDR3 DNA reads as TGTGCCTGGAGTGTCAGGGGGCGGTTTGACCAGCCCCAGCATTTT.

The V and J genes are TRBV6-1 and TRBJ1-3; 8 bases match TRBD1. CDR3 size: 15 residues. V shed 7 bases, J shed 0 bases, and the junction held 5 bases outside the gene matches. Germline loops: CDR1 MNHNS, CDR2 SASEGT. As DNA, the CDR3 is TGTGCCAGCAAACTGGGACAGGTCTCTGGAAACACCATATATTTT. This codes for CASKLGQVSGNTIYF.

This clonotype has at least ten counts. The CDR3 DNA follows: TGCAGTGCTAGAGATCCAGGAATGTTGCAGACCCAGTACTTC. This encodes CSARDPGMLQTQYF. The chain couples TRBV20-1 to TRBJ2-5; unclear D gene. Between the trimmed V and J ends, which lost 0 bases and 6 bases, there was a span of 14 bases. The CDR3 is 14 residues long. Looked up from germline, CDR1 is DFQATT and CDR2 is SNEGSKA (reference sequence).

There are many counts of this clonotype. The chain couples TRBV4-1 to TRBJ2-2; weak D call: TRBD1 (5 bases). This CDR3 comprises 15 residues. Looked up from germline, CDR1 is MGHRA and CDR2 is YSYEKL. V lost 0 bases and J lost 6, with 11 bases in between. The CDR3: CASSQEPGWAGELFF. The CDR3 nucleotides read TGCGCCAGCAGCCAAGAGCCAGGGTGGGCCGGGGAGCTGTTTTTT.

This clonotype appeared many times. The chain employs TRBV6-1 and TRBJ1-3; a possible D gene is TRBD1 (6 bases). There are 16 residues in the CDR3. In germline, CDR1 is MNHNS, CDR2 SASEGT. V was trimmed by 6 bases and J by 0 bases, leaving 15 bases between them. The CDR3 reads CASRLQGPLSGNTIYF. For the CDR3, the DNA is TGTGCCAGCAGACTACAGGGACCACTCTCTGGAAACACCATATATTTT.

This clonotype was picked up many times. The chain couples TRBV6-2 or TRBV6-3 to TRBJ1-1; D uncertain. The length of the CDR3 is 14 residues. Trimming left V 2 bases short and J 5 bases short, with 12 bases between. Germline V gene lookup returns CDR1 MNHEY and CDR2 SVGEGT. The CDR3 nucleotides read TGTGCCAGCAGTTACATAGGACCTGAGACTGAAGCTTTCTTT. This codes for CASSYIGPETEAFF.

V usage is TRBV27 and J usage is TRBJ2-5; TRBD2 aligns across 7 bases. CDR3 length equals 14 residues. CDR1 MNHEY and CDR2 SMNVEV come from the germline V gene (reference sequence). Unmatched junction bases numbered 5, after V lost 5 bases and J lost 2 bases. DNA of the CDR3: TGTGCCAGCAGTGATCCGGGACTACAAGAGACCCAGTACTTC. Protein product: CASSDPGLQETQYF.

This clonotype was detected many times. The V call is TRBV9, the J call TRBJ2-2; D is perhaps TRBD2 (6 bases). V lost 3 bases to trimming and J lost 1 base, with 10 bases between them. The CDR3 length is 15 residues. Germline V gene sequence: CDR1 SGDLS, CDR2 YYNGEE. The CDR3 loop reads CASSDGTLNTGELFF. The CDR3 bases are TGTGCCAGCAGCGACGGGACTCTGAACACCGGGGAGCTGTTTTTT.

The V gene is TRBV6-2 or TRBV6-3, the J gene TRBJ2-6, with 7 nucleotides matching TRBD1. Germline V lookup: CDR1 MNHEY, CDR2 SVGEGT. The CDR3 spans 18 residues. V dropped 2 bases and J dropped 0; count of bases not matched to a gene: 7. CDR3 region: CASSYLRGSRSGANVLTF. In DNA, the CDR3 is TGTGCCAGCAGTTACCTCAGGGGGTCTCGCTCTGGGGCCAACGTCCTGACTTTC.

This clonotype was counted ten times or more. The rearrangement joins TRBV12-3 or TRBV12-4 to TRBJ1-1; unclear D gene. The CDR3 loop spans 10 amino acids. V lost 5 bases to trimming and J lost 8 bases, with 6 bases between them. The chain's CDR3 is CASSGVEAFF. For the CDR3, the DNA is TGTGCCAGCAGTGGGGTCGAAGCTTTCTTT.

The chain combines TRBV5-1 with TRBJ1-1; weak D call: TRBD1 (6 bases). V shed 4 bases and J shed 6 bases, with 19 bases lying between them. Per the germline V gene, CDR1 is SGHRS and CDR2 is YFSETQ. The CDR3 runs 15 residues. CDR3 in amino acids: CASSHPVQGRSEAFF. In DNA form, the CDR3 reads TGCGCCAGCAGCCATCCAGTTCAGGGGAGGTCTGAAGCTTTCTTT.

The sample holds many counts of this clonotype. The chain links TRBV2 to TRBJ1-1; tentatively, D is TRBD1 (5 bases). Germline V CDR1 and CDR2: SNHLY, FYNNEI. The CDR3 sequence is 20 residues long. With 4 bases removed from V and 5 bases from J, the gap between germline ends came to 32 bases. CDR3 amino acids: CASSGGVEAAPTVGYTEAFF. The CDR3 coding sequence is TGTGCCAGCAGTGGGGGAGTGGAGGCAGCCCCGACAGTAGGATATACTGAAGCTTTCTTT. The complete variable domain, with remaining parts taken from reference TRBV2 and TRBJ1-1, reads EPEVTQTPSHQVTQMGQEVILRCVPISNHLYFYWYRQILGQKVEFLVSFYNNEISEKSEIFDDQFSVERPDGSNFTLKIRSTKLEDSAMYFCASSGGVEAAPTVGYTEAFFGQGTRLTVV.

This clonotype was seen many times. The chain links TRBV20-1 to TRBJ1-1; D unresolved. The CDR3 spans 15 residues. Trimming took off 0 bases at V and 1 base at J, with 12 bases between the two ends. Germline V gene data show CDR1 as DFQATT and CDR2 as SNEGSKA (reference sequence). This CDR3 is CSARERGGPNTEAFF. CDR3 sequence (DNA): TGCAGTGCTAGAGAACGGGGTGGCCCGAACACTGAAGCTTTCTTT.

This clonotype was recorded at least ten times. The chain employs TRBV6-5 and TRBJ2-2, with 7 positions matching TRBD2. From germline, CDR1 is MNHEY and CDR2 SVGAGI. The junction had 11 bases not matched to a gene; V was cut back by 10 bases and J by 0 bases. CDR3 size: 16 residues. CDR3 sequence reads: CATLLGGGANTGELFF. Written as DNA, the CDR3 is TGTGCCACCCTACTGGGGGGGGGGGCGAACACCGGGGAGCTGTTTTTT.